This entry is about one T cell receptor beta chain. Clones were sequenced by immunoSEQ multiplex PCR, and TCRdb holds only the in-frame ones, with some missing. The sample has tens of thousands of clones; 81% are singletons. Trimming pared 5 bases from V and 4 bases from J, leaving 17 bases between. CDR3 length: 15 amino acids. Germline assignment: CDR1 SGHNT and CDR2 YENEEA. The sample comes from a study of STAT5B mutations in CD4+ large granular lymphocyte leukemia. Control samples were healthy donors' buffy coats. The sample comprised CD4+ T cells from blood buffy coats. The V call is TRBV11-3, the J call TRBJ2-5; perhaps TRBD2 as D (5 bases). This clonotype originated in a human donor in good health. The DNA for the CDR3 is TGTGCCAGCAGCGCTTGGGTGGGAGAAGGAGAGACCCAGTACTTC. Protein product: CASSAWVGEGETQYF.